These T cell receptor beta chains were read from a single sample in a study of vaccination effects on CD4 cells after COVID-19. Which antigens these TCRs recognize remains unknown. Sequencing was performed with immunoSEQ multiplex PCR; in TCRdb, only in-frame clones are kept and a portion is missing. This table holds 35,000 to 55,000 clones, around 80% found once. The input for sequencing was CD4+ T cells from PBMCs cultured with a peptide pool, taken before COVID-19 vaccination. The receptor set was obtained from a human donor who had a prior SARS-CoV-2 infection. CDR3s leave out the opening cysteine and the closing phenylalanine or tryptophan. Fields, in order: CDR3 protein, clone size, V gene. A clone size is listed for some rows: how often the clone was seen (once, few, many), or a class if it is expanded.

ASRTSGYNEQF - TRBV6-5
ASGPSGRADNEQF - TRBV9
ASSLAGTGGYEQY - TRBV7-6
ASSPRAANTGELF - TRBV5-5
ASSALGRAGTGELF - TRBV7-2
ASSLVYEQY few TRBV7-8
ASSLAPGETYEQY - TRBV27
ASSLSPGLQETQY - TRBV7-3
ASSSSYEQY - TRBV5-4
ASSRDGRNYGYT once TRBV6-6
ASSQGLAGLQETQY - TRBV3-1/TRBV3-2
ASSPGLGGYEQY few TRBV19
ASSQDGSQLNTGELF - TRBV4-3
ASQVSGANVLT few TRBV19
ASSVQGWNEQF - TRBV9
ATRQMGGSGELF few TRBV15
ASSYSEGSGNTIY - TRBV6-5
ASVDQGIWNSPLH - TRBV7-2
ASTPQGAYNEQF - TRBV2
SARMTQGYT - TRBV20-1
ASSLSGRGELF - TRBV12-3/TRBV12-4
SASERGETQY - TRBV20-1
ASSLRRGTEAF - TRBV11-2
ASSSGPSPYEQY - TRBV5-4
ASSKEETGELF once TRBV28
ASSKGQGRYNEQF - TRBV2
ASRRELAYLEQY - TRBV6-5
ASSFDYSYNEQF - TRBV7-2
ASSISRDRGLGGYT - TRBV7-8
ASSPRRGAF - TRBV5-8
ASRLLRTPKQY - TRBV27
ASSSKKGLAGARQF - TRBV7-2
ASSVAGFFNEQF - TRBV27
ATSARLAGNEQF - TRBV15
ASTTPGRNYGYT few TRBV9
ASSSRVGGTEAF few TRBV5-1
ASSPRTVSTDTQY - TRBV4-3
ASSATGLSDTQY - TRBV7-7
ASSLAGISEKLF - TRBV11-3
ASSFFSRGTGELF once TRBV5-1
ASSTRGPDTQY - TRBV12-3/TRBV12-4
ATPRSNTEAF - TRBV6-5
ASSSLETNEKLF - TRBV7-9
ASGFVVGAGGGETQY - TRBV12-5
ASSPGAHSYEQY - TRBV5-4